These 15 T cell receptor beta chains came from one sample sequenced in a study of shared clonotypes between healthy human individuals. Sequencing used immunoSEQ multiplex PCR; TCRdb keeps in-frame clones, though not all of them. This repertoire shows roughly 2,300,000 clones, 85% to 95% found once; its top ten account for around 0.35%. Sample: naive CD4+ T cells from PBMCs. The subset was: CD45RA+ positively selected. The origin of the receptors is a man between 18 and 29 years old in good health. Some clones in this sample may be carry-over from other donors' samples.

The CDR3 loop reads CASSSGFRPANEQFF. The CDR3 DNA sequence: TGCGCCAGCAGCTCCGGGTTTAGGCCCGCCAATGAGCAGTTCTTC. V usage is TRBV5-1 and J usage is TRBJ2-1; no clear D. V was trimmed by 3 bases and J by 6 bases, leaving 16 bases between them. The CDR3 covers 15 residues. Germline V lookup: CDR1 SGHRS, CDR2 YFSETQ.

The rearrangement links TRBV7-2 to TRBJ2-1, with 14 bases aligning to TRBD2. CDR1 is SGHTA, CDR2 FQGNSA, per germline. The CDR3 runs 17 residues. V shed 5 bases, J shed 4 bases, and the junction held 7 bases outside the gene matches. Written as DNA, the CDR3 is TGTGCCAGCAGCCGAGTGACTAGCGGGAGGGGTTACAATGAGCAGTTCTTC. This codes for CASSRVTSGRGYNEQFF.

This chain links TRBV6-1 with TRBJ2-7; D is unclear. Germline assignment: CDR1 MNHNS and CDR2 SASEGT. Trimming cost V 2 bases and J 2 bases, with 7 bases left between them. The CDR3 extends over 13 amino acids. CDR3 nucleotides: TGTGCCAGCAGTGAAACCAGGACCTACGAGCAGTACTTC. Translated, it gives CASSETRTYEQYF.

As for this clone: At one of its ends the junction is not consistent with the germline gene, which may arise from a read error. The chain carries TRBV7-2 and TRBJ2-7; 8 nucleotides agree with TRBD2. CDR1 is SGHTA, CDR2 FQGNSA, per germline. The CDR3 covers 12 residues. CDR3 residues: CASSLMREDPDF. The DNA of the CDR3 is TGTGCCAGCAGCTTAATGCGGGAGGATCCGGACTTC.

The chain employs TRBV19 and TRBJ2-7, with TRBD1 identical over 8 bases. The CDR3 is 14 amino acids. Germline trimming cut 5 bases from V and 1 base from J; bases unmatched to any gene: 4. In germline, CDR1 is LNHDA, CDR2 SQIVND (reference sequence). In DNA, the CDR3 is TGTGCCAGTAGTTACAGGGGGAAGTCCTACGAGCAGTACTTC. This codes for CASSYRGKSYEQYF.

CDR3 loop: CASSSRSSGNIHLRREQYF. In DNA form, the CDR3 reads TGTGCCAGCAGCTCCCGCTCTAGCGGGAATATTCACCTACGAAGGGAGCAGTACTTC. The chain has TRBV5-6 and TRBJ2-7; TRBD2 aligns across 9 bases. CDR3 size: 19 residues. V gave up 3 bases and J gave up 7 bases; unmatched junction bases: 23. Germline V gene data show CDR1 as SGHDT and CDR2 as YYEEEE.

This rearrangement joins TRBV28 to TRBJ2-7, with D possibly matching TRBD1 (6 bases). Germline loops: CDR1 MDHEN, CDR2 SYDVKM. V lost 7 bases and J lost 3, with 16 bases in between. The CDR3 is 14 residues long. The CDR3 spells CASNPAQGLYEQYF. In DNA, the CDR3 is TGTGCCAGCAACCCGGCACAGGGCCTCTACGAGCAGTACTTC.

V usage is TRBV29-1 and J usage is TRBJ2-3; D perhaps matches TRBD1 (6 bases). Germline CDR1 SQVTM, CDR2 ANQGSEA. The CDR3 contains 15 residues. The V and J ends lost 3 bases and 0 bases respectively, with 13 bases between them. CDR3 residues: CSVEGTTDSTDTQYF. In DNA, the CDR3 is TGCAGCGTTGAGGGGACAACGGATAGCACAGATACGCAGTATTTT.

The CDR3: CASSRGSSGTYEQYF. CDR3 DNA sequence: TGTGCCAGCTCCCGGGGGTCTAGCGGAACCTACGAGCAGTACTTC. V gene TRBV18 combines with J gene TRBJ2-7, with 7 bases identical to TRBD2. With V trimmed by 6 bases and J by 2 bases, 10 bases remained unmatched. Per germline, CDR1 KGHSH and CDR2 LQKENI. There are 15 residues in the CDR3.

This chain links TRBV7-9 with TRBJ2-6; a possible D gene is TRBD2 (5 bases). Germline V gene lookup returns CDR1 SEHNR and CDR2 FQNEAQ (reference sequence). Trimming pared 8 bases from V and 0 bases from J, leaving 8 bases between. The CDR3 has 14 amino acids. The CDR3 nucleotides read TGTGCCAGCGAGCGGAACTCTGGGGCCAACGTCCTGACTTTC. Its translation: CASERNSGANVLTF.

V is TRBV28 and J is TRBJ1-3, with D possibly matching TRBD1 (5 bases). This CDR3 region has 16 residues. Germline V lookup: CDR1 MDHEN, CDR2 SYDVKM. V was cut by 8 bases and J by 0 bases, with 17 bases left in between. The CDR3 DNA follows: TGTGCCAGCCGACAGTCCCTACGTTTCTCTGGAAACACCATATATTTT. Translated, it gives CASRQSLRFSGNTIYF.

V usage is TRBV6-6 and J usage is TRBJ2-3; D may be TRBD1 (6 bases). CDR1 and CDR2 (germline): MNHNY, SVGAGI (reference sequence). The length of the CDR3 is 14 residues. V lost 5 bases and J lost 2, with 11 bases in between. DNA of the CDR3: TGTGCCAGCAGTCTCCGACAGGCCACAGATACGCAGTATTTT. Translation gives CASSLRQATDTQYF.

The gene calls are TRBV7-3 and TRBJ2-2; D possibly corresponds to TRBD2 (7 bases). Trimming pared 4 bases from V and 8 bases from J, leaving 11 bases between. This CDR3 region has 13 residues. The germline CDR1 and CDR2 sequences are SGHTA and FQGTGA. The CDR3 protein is CASSSGGQGELFF. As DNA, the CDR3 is TGTGCCAGCAGCTCGGGGGGACAAGGGGAGCTGTTTTTT.

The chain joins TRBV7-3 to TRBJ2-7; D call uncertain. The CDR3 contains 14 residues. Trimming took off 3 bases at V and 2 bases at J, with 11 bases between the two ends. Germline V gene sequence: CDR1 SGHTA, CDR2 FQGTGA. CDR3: CASSFTTGAYEQYF. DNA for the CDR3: TGTGCCAGCAGCTTTACAACCGGCGCCTACGAGCAGTACTTC.

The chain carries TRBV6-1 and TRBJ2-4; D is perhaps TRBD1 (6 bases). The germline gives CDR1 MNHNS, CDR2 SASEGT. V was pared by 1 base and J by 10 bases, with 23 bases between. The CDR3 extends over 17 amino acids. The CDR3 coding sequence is TGTGCCAGCAGTGAAGGCGGCAGGGGACAATCCAGGGTGATTCAGTACTTC. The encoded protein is CASSEGGRGQSRVIQYF.